The sample holds a few counts of the clone carrying this T cell receptor beta chain. The antigen is undetermined. This entry comes from a study of T cell responses to AZD1222 COVID-19 vaccine. Study-wide background: Researchers grouped second doses given at about 4 or about 12 weeks into one pool. Study observations and caveats: Compared with day 0, the breadth and depth of the Spike-specific TCR repertoire rose significantly after two doses of AZD1222. Repertoire samples came only from after the peak T cell response. The donor group comprised mostly white British people and more females; the analysis possibly underestimated clonal diversity.

The table came from immunoSEQ multiplex PCR; TCRdb's copy has only in-frame clones and leaves some out. The sample lists around 150,000 clones, about 91% occurring once. Germline V gene sequence: CDR1 MNHEY, CDR2 SVGAGI. CDR3 length: 15 amino acids. V was clipped by 0 bases and J by 6 bases, with 14 bases between them. The rearrangement joins TRBV6-5 to TRBJ2-5; tentative D call: TRBD2 (5 bases). This TCR was sampled from an adult in good health. Sequenced material: peripheral blood, taken on day 0 of AZD1222 vaccination. The CDR3: CASSYSIGSLKTQYF. CDR3 DNA: TGTGCCAGCAGTTACTCGATAGGGAGTTTGAAGACCCAGTACTTC.